The 28 T cell receptor beta chains given below trace back to one sample, sequenced in a study of blood T cell repertoires in COVID-19. Clones were read by immunoSEQ multiplex PCR, and TCRdb kept only the in-frame ones, dropping some. The sample holds 100,000 to 150,000 clones; approximately 80% are singletons and the top ten take 20% to 25%. The sample taken for sequencing was peripheral blood. The receptors derive from a human donor in a cohort sampled during active COVID-19.

The sample holds one count of this clone. This chain joins TRBV4-3 and TRBJ2-2, with TRBD2 matching over 9 bases. This CDR3 is 18 amino acids long. J was trimmed by 3 bases and V by 1 base; bases with no gene match: 9. Germline-derived CDR1 and CDR2 are LGHNA and YSLEER. The CDR3 loop is CASSQASLAGSYTGELFF. The CDR3 nucleotides read TGCGCCAGCAGCCAAGCCAGTCTAGCGGGATCCTACACCGGGGAGCTGTTTTTT.

The rearrangement joins TRBV5-1 to TRBJ2-5; 10 bases are a match to TRBD2. This CDR3 is built from 15 residues. Per the germline V gene, CDR1 is SGHRS and CDR2 is YFSETQ. V shed 3 bases and J 4 bases; nucleotides not matched to a gene: 6. The CDR3 DNA reads TGCGCCAGCAGCTCCGCAAGCGGGAGGGGAGAGACCCAGTACTTC. This gives the protein CASSSASGRGETQYF.

The chain recombines TRBV4-2 with TRBJ1-6; D possibly corresponds to TRBD1 (5 bases). In germline, CDR1 is LGHNA, CDR2 YNFKEQ. Trimming took off 4 bases at V and 6 bases at J, with 10 bases between the two ends. The CDR3 totals 14 residues. As DNA, the CDR3 is TGTGCCAGCAGCCTCCTAGACAGTAATTCACCCCTCCACTTT. It encodes CASSLLDSNSPLHF.

The J gene is TRBJ2-5, the V gene TRBV30; 10 bases line up with TRBD2. The V and J ends lost 3 bases and 13 bases, in that order; junction bases with no gene match: 8. From germline, CDR1 is GTSNPN and CDR2 SVGIG (reference sequence). The CDR3 sequence is 12 residues long. The CDR3 sequence is CAWSDTGTSVYF. The CDR3 nucleotides are TGTGCCTGGAGCGACACCGGGACTAGCGTGTACTTC.

A few counts support this clone. V usage is TRBV9 and J usage is TRBJ2-7; 7 bases map to TRBD1. CDR3 size: 14 residues. V shed 4 bases, J shed 3 bases, and the junction held 7 bases outside the gene matches. Germline V CDR1 and CDR2: SGDLS, YYNGEE. The CDR3 nucleotides are TGTGCCAGCAGCCCGGGACAGATCAACTACGAGCAGTACTTC. Amino acids: CASSPGQINYEQYF.

The chain carries TRBV11-1 and TRBJ2-5; tentative D call: TRBD2 (6 bases). CDR3 length: 14 residues. The V end was cut by 0 bases, the J end by 7 bases, with 12 bases between. In germline, CDR1 is SGHAT, CDR2 FQDESV (reference sequence). For the CDR3, the DNA is TGTGCCAGCAGCTTAGCTGGGGCGGGGATGACCCAGTACTTC. Protein product: CASSLAGAGMTQYF.

This clone was observed a single time. V and J are TRBV11-2 and TRBJ2-2; 8 nucleotides align to TRBD1. Germline V gives CDR1 SGHAT, CDR2 FQNNGV. CDR3 size: 14 residues. Trimming took 5 bases from V and 5 from J; bases not matched to a gene: 4. CDR3 sequence: CASSPGQETGELFF. CDR3 bases: TGTGCCAGCAGCCCGGGACAGGAGACCGGGGAGCTGTTTTTT.

The V gene is TRBV27, the J gene TRBJ1-1; 9 positions match TRBD1. The germline V gene encodes CDR1 MNHEY and CDR2 SMNVEV (reference sequence). V gave up 8 bases and J gave up 1 base; unmatched junction bases: 8. The CDR3 runs to 15 residues. The CDR3: CASAIGTGPNTEAFF. CDR3 sequence (DNA): TGTGCCAGCGCAATTGGGACAGGGCCGAACACTGAAGCTTTCTTT.

There are a few counts of this clone. This chain joins TRBV2 and TRBJ2-5, with TRBD1 matching 10 bases. This CDR3 has 16 residues. Germline CDR1 reads SNHLY; CDR2 reads FYNNEI. V shed 5 bases, J shed 4 bases, and the junction held 10 bases outside the gene matches. CDR3 sequence (DNA): TGTGCCAGCAGTACCGCGGGACAGGGGAAGGGAGAGACCCAGTACTTC. Protein product: CASSTAGQGKGETQYF.

The V call is TRBV28, the J call TRBJ1-2; TRBD1 is a possible D gene (6 bases). Deletions cut 3 bases from V and 3 bases from J, with 14 bases between. There are 15 residues in the CDR3. In germline, CDR1 is MDHEN, CDR2 SYDVKM. The CDR3 bases are TGTGCCAGCAGTTTGTCAGGGGTCCGGGACTATGGCTACACCTTC. Encoded protein: CASSLSGVRDYGYTF.

V is TRBV7-9 and J is TRBJ2-5; D is perhaps TRBD2 (5 bases). The CDR3 spans 14 residues. V was clipped by 5 bases and J by 2 bases, with 12 bases between them. Looked up from germline, CDR1 is SEHNR and CDR2 is FQNEAQ (reference sequence). This CDR3 is CASSRRTLQETQYF. Here the CDR3 DNA reads TGTGCCAGCAGCCGGAGGACGTTACAAGAGACCCAGTACTTC.

To note about this clone: Other nucleotide sequences from this sample produce the same CDR3. This chain connects TRBV6-5 to TRBJ1-1; D call uncertain. The CDR3 is 14 amino acids. V lost 0 bases and J 3 bases, leaving 8 bases between the germline ends. Per the germline V gene, CDR1 is MNHEY and CDR2 is SVGAGI. CDR3 sequence: CASSYSRGDTEAFF. For the CDR3, the DNA is TGTGCCAGCAGTTACTCGCGGGGAGACACTGAAGCTTTCTTT.

The chain employs TRBV15 and TRBJ2-3; 7 bases are a match to TRBD2. J gave up 4 bases and V 6 bases, and 7 bases lay outside the gene matches. CDR1 LNHNV and CDR2 YYDKDF come from the germline V gene (reference sequence). This CDR3 comprises 14 residues. The CDR3 coding sequence is TGTGCCACCAGGATGGGGGGGTCCGCAGATACGCAGTATTTT. It is translated as CATRMGGSADTQYF.

V is TRBV5-1 and J is TRBJ1-1; unclear D gene. The germline gives CDR1 SGHRS, CDR2 YFSETQ. The CDR3 loop spans 15 amino acids. Trimming left V 4 bases short and J 1 base short, with 14 bases between. DNA for the CDR3: TGCGCCAGCAGCCTCGCATGGGCGGGGAACACTGAAGCTTTCTTT. It translates to CASSLAWAGNTEAFF.

The V call is TRBV4-1, the J call TRBJ1-2, with TRBD1 identical over 7 bases. The trim removed 2 bases at V and 7 bases at J, leaving 4 bases unmatched. CDR3 size: 13 residues. Germline lookup yields CDR1 MGHRA and CDR2 YSYEKL. The CDR3 reads CASSQRGQSGYTF. DNA of the CDR3: TGCGCCAGCAGCCAAAGGGGACAGAGTGGCTACACCTTC.

This sequence joins TRBV19 and TRBJ1-1; tentative D call: TRBD1 (6 bases). CDR1 and CDR2 (germline): LNHDA, SQIVND (reference sequence). There are 12 residues in the CDR3. The germline V and J ends were trimmed by 6 bases and 10 bases, with 15 bases remaining between them. CDR3 nucleotide sequence: TGTGCCAGTAGAATACAGGGATTCGGAGCTTTCTTT. This encodes CASRIQGFGAFF.

The chain recombines TRBV6-6 with TRBJ1-1; D not resolved. The V end was cut by 2 bases, the J end by 2 bases, with 9 bases between. This CDR3 is 14 amino acids long. Germline V lookup: CDR1 MNHNY, CDR2 SVGAGI (reference sequence). The CDR3 region is CASSYARGNTEAFF. CDR3 DNA sequence: TGTGCCAGCAGTTACGCGCGGGGAAACACTGAAGCTTTCTTT.

The chain recombines TRBV10-3 with TRBJ1-1; maybe TRBD1 (5 bases). Germline assignment: CDR1 ENHRY and CDR2 SYGVKD. The CDR3 loop spans 13 amino acids. With 2 bases removed from V and 3 bases from J, the gap between germline ends came to 7 bases. Here the CDR3 DNA reads TGTGCCATCAGTGAGGAAGGGGACACTGAAGCTTTCTTT. Amino acid sequence: CAISEEGDTEAFF.

The CDR3: CASSLRGTSQDTQYF. CDR3 nucleotide sequence: TGCGCCAGCAGCTTGCGGGGGACTAGTCAAGATACGCAGTATTTT. The chain uses TRBV5-1 and TRBJ2-3; 8 bases agree with TRBD2. The germline V gene encodes CDR1 SGHRS and CDR2 YFSETQ. The CDR3 spans 15 residues. J was trimmed by 5 bases and V by 1 base; bases with no gene match: 6.

J is TRBJ1-2 and V is TRBV7-2; maybe TRBD1 (5 bases). This CDR3 has 13 residues. The V gene lost 5 bases and the J gene lost 5 bases, with 12 bases spanning the gap. From germline, CDR1 is SGHTA and CDR2 FQGNSA. This CDR3 reads CASSTRGEYGYTF. For the CDR3, the DNA is TGTGCCAGCAGCACCCGGGGGGAGTATGGCTACACCTTC.

The rearrangement uses TRBV2 and TRBJ2-3; 8 bases fit TRBD2. Germline CDR1 reads SNHLY; CDR2 reads FYNNEI. V trimming: 9 bases; J trimming: 0 bases; junction bases outside the gene matches: 5. The CDR3 is made up of 14 amino acids. CDR3 loop: CASVAGRSTDTQYF. As DNA, the CDR3 is TGTGCCAGTGTAGCGGGGCGAAGCACAGATACGCAGTATTTT.

V usage is TRBV6-5 and J usage is TRBJ2-5; a possible D gene is TRBD2 (5 bases). This CDR3 spans 13 amino acids. Per germline, CDR1 MNHEY and CDR2 SVGAGI. V lost 11 bases and J lost 4, with 17 bases in between. In nucleotides, the CDR3 is TGTGCCTCCCGGGGTTCGATCCTAGAGACCCAGTACTTC. It specifies CASRGSILETQYF.

V is TRBV9 and J is TRBJ2-5; perhaps TRBD2 as D (5 bases). This CDR3 is 15 amino acids long. V was pared by 0 bases and J by 4 bases, with 13 bases between. Germline CDR1 SGDLS, CDR2 YYNGEE. CDR3 residues: CASSVDGIEGETQYF. CDR3 sequence (DNA): TGTGCCAGCAGCGTAGACGGGATTGAGGGAGAGACCCAGTACTTC.

The gene calls are TRBV19 and TRBJ1-3, with D perhaps matching TRBD1 (5 bases). This CDR3 has 15 amino acids. V was pared by 8 bases and J by 0 bases, with 14 bases between. Germline V lookup: CDR1 LNHDA, CDR2 SQIVND (reference sequence). CDR3 DNA sequence: TGTGCCAGTGCTAATTTCGACAGCTCTGGAAACACCATATATTTT. Its translation is CASANFDSSGNTIYF.

The chain combines TRBV9 with TRBJ2-7; D possibly corresponds to TRBD1 (6 bases). CDR1 and CDR2 (germline): SGDLS, YYNGEE. CDR3 size: 15 residues. The V end was cut by 3 bases, the J end by 3 bases, with 16 bases between. DNA for the CDR3: TGTGCCAGCAGCGAGAGGGGACAAGCTCACTACGAGCAGTACTTC. Protein product: CASSERGQAHYEQYF.

The genes are TRBV7-3 and TRBJ1-1; D remains ambiguous. The germline V and J ends were trimmed by 3 bases and 2 bases, with 13 bases remaining between them. This CDR3 is 15 amino acids long. Germline V gene lookup returns CDR1 SGHTA and CDR2 FQGTGA. In DNA, the CDR3 is TGTGCCAGCAGCTTGGGAGGGATCCCCAACACTGAAGCTTTCTTT. It encodes CASSLGGIPNTEAFF.

This clone occurred a few times. CDR3 nucleotide sequence: TGTGCCAGCAGCCGCAGAAGTCAGGGGGCCATGAACACTGAAGCTTTCTTT. Its protein product is CASSRRSQGAMNTEAFF. The chain recombines TRBV3-1 (or the pseudogene TRBV3-2) with TRBJ1-1, with 8 bases fitting TRBD1. The CDR3 sequence is 17 residues long. Germline CDR1 is LGHDT and CDR2 is YNNKEL (reference sequence). The V gene end was trimmed by 4 bases and the J gene end by 0 bases; junction bases not matched to a gene: 10.

The gene calls are TRBV3-1 (or the pseudogene TRBV3-2) and TRBJ1-6; possible D gene TRBD1, 6 bases. V was clipped by 4 bases and J by 9 bases, with 13 bases between them. CDR1 LGHDT and CDR2 YNNKEL come from the germline V gene (reference sequence). CDR3 length equals 14 residues. The CDR3 here is CASSLRGMGSPLHF. In nucleotides, the CDR3 is TGTGCCAGCAGCCTTAGGGGGATGGGTTCACCCCTCCACTTT.